This T cell receptor (beta chain) came from a study of regulatory T cells in long-lasting Graves disease. This CDR3 is 14 amino acids long. From germline, CDR1 is KGHSH and CDR2 LQKENI. V shed 5 bases and J shed 2 bases, with 13 bases lying between them. Arm-PCR of CDR3 regions and iRepertoire HTBI primers were the basis on which TCR beta libraries were built. TCRdb used MiXCR to reprocess the multiplex PCR reads, holding one entry per CDR3 protein. The sample consists of 700,000 or so distinct CDR3 sequences, around 30% of them appearing once. As to time point: persistent/refractory GD, antithyroid drugs over 5 years with positive TRAb. Extracted RNA from PBMCs served as the source of the TCR library. This clonotype has only a few counts.

The chain carries TRBV18 and TRBJ2-7; D may be TRBD1 (6 bases). The sample here was peripheral blood mononuclear cells (PBMCs), taken when the disease was refractory, from a patient treated with antithyroid drugs. The clonotype comes from a female donor with Graves disease. The CDR3 spells CASSSRDNPYEQYF. The CDR3 bases are TGTGCCAGCTCATCCCGGGACAACCCCTACGAGCAGTACTTC.